This is a list of T cell receptor beta chains from one sample in a study of a mutant IDH1 vaccine in newly diagnosed glioma. Method: immunoSEQ multiplex PCR; TCRdb's copy keeps in-frame clones and lacks some. The table has 65,000 to 70,000 clones, over 70% seen once; the top ten hold approximately 4.4%. Specimen: peripheral blood mononuclear cells (PBMCs), collected from a glioma patient treated with radiotherapy, temozolomide or both. The receptors come from a woman aged 18-29 years with glioma. Some clones in this sample may be carry-over from other donors' samples. Both conserved end residues are part of each CDR3. Clone size appears in some rows only: once, few, many, or a class for an expanded clone.

cdr3_aa | j_call | clone_size | v_call
CASSSTDSNQPQHF | TRBJ1-5 | . | TRBV19
CASSAGGRFPYEQYF | TRBJ2-7 | once | TRBV14
CSVEGNYEQYF | TRBJ2-7 | . | TRBV29-1
CASSLGGDDYGYTF | TRBJ1-2 | . | TRBV7-3
CASSPTGPGGEAFF | TRBJ1-1 | few | TRBV18
CASSAPGWGNQPQHF | TRBJ1-5 | . | TRBV7-8
CASVPGGLSTEAFF | TRBJ1-1 | once | TRBV4-1
CASSESGVYGYTF | TRBJ1-2 | few | TRBV6-1
CASSLSGGRRGELFF | TRBJ2-2 | . | TRBV19
CSGRDFYGYTF | TRBJ1-2 | . | TRBV20-1
CSVARGTGELFF | TRBJ2-2 | few | TRBV29-1
CASSLASSASGDTQYF | TRBJ2-3 | . | TRBV5-1
CASSYTSGTEELFF | TRBJ2-2 | . | TRBV6-5
CASSERGSFSYEQYF | TRBJ2-7 | . | TRBV2
CAWSTVYEQYF | TRBJ2-7 | . | TRBV30
CASSVYSGPTYEQYF | TRBJ2-7 | . | TRBV9
CASSSGDRVRNYGYTF | TRBJ1-2 | . | TRBV11-2
CASSEWPGGASETQYF | TRBJ2-5 | . | TRBV25-1
CASISAGASYEQFF | TRBJ2-1 | . | TRBV2
CASIWTGQADTEAFF | TRBJ1-1 | . | TRBV10-1
CARTGEGHTEAFF | TRBJ1-1 | . | TRBV30
CASSQQGYGYTF | TRBJ1-2 | . | TRBV14
CASSSYSPRQGTNSYEQYF | TRBJ2-7 | . | TRBV7-9
CASSPSGRGKETQYF | TRBJ2-5 | . | TRBV2
CAWGGSSPNIQYF | TRBJ2-4 | . | TRBV30
CAWSRNRVPGSGNTIYF | TRBJ1-3 | . | TRBV30
CASSLAEDQPQHF | TRBJ1-5 | . | TRBV7-6
CASSPSGTGTYNEQFF | TRBJ2-1 | . | TRBV5-1
CASSLGSGGINQPQHF | TRBJ1-5 | few | TRBV7-9
CASGLGLNTEAFF | TRBJ1-1 | . | TRBV12-5
CASSVAGGGYTF | TRBJ1-2 | . | TRBV9
CASSRYRGPYEQYF | TRBJ2-7 | once | TRBV27
CASSREGKGYGYTF | TRBJ1-2 | . | TRBV6-6
CASSDGVNTEAFF | TRBJ1-1 | . | TRBV2
CASSRSGVNTGELFF | TRBJ2-2 | . | TRBV19
CASSFGTSGPLEQYF | TRBJ2-7 | . | TRBV5-4
CASSIGRSYEQYF | TRBJ2-7 | . | TRBV19
CASSDGWGSEAFF | TRBJ1-1 | . | TRBV2
CASSLKRLAGLSYEQYF | TRBJ2-7 | . | TRBV27